These 28 T cell receptor beta chains were sequenced from one sample in a study of blood T cell repertoires in COVID-19. Sequencing was performed with immunoSEQ multiplex PCR; in TCRdb, only in-frame clones are kept and a portion is missing. The data contain some 170,000 clones, about 88% of them singletons. The material sequenced was peripheral blood. The receptors were gathered from a woman of 80 years or more with acute or convalescent COVID-19.

This clone showed up just once. This chain uses TRBV12-3 or TRBV12-4 with TRBJ1-2; D is perhaps TRBD1 (5 bases). This CDR3 is 13 amino acids long. The V gene lost 5 bases and the J gene lost 1 base, with 8 bases spanning the gap. CDR3 DNA: TGTGCCAGCAGTCGGACACTTAACTATGGCTACACCTTC. This gives the protein CASSRTLNYGYTF.

The DNA for the CDR3 is TGTGCCAGCAGCTTGGGGACAGGGAATCAGCCCCAGCATTTT. It yields the protein CASSLGTGNQPQHF. This chain uses TRBV5-8 with TRBJ1-5, with 8 bases fitting TRBD1. The CDR3 runs 14 residues. Looked up from germline, CDR1 is SGHTS and CDR2 is YDEGEE. V lost 0 bases to trimming and J lost 4 bases; unmatched junction nucleotides: 0.

V gene TRBV6-5 combines with J gene TRBJ1-2; 9 nucleotides line up with TRBD1. CDR3 length: 16 residues. V lost 1 base and J lost 3; bases outside the gene matches: 6. Germline V gene lookup returns CDR1 MNHEY and CDR2 SVGAGI. CDR3 sequence: CASSYFKDRGYYGYTF. As DNA, the CDR3 is TGTGCCAGCAGTTACTTCAAAGACAGGGGGTACTATGGCTACACCTTC.

In its sample, this clone was seen a few times. V gene TRBV27 combines with J gene TRBJ1-2, with D hard to call. V shed 4 bases and J shed 3 bases, with 3 bases lying between them. The CDR3 has 11 residues. From germline, CDR1 is MNHEY and CDR2 SMNVEV (reference sequence). The CDR3: CASSSDYGYTF. The CDR3 DNA reads TGTGCCAGCAGTTCGGACTATGGCTACACCTTC.

This clone was found a few times. The chain recombines TRBV9 with TRBJ1-1, with TRBD1 identical over 11 bases. The CDR3 consists of 17 residues. Germline CDR1 is SGDLS and CDR2 is YYNGEE. The V and J ends lost 4 bases and 5 bases, in that order; junction bases with no gene match: 13. CDR3 amino acids: CASSSLSAGTGGTEAFF. As DNA, the CDR3 is TGTGCCAGCAGCTCCCTATCTGCCGGGACAGGGGGTACTGAAGCTTTCTTT.

The V gene is TRBV4-2, the J gene TRBJ2-1; 9 bases agree with TRBD2. Germline CDR1 reads LGHNA; CDR2 reads YNFKEQ. With V trimmed by 0 bases and J by 0 bases, 15 bases remained unmatched. The CDR3 extends over 21 amino acids. DNA of the CDR3: TGTGCCAGCAGCCAAGAAGGCCTAGCGGGATCAGCCCCCCTCTCCTACAATGAGCAGTTCTTC. Translating it yields CASSQEGLAGSAPLSYNEQFF.

The chain employs TRBV6-5 and TRBJ1-4; D ambiguous. The germline V and J ends were trimmed by 8 bases and 1 base, with 5 bases remaining between them. Germline V gives CDR1 MNHEY, CDR2 SVGAGI. This CDR3 region has 12 residues. CDR3 residues: CASGRTNEKLFF. CDR3 sequence (DNA): TGTGCCAGCGGCCGAACTAATGAAAAACTGTTTTTT.

This sequence joins TRBV29-1 and TRBJ1-4, with a tentative D call TRBD1 (5 bases). CDR1 and CDR2 (germline): SQVTM, ANQGSEA. The CDR3 spans 13 residues. The V end lost 6 bases, the J end lost 7 bases, and 15 bases lay between the germline ends. The CDR3 reads CSVEGLGGEKLFF. The CDR3 nucleotides read TGCAGCGTCGAGGGGTTGGGGGGTGAAAAACTGTTTTTT. Variable domain in full (rest from reference TRBV29-1 and TRBJ1-4): SAVISQKPSRDICQRGTSLTIQCQVDSQVTMMFWYRQQPGQSLTLIATANQGSEATYESGFVIDKFPISRPNLTFSTLTVSNMSPEDSSIYLCSVEGLGGEKLFFGSGTQLSVL.

This chain connects TRBV19 to TRBJ2-1; possible D gene TRBD2, 6 bases. The CDR3 runs 15 residues. Germline CDR1 and CDR2: LNHDA and SQIVND (reference sequence). The V end was cut by 5 bases, the J end by 3 bases, with 14 bases between. CDR3: CASSVNSGGYNEQFF. The CDR3 region has the DNA TGTGCCAGTAGTGTAAATAGCGGAGGCTACAATGAGCAGTTCTTC.

This clone was counted a single time. The chain has TRBV9 and TRBJ1-2, with 8 bases identical to TRBD1. Germline V gene sequence: CDR1 SGDLS, CDR2 YYNGEE. The CDR3 covers 13 residues. V was pared by 4 bases and J by 5 bases, with 4 bases of the junction left unmatched. The CDR3 DNA follows: TGTGCCAGCAGCCCGGGACAGGAGTATGGCTACACCTTC. This gives the protein CASSPGQEYGYTF.

This clone was observed a single time. V gene TRBV3-1 (or the pseudogene TRBV3-2) combines with J gene TRBJ2-1; 7 bases match TRBD2. J lost 0 bases, V lost 8 bases, and 4 bases had no gene match. CDR1 is LGHDT and CDR2 is YNNKEL in the germline V gene (reference sequence). This CDR3 contains 14 residues. The CDR3 protein is CASRERGSYNEQFF. In DNA, the CDR3 is TGTGCCAGCCGGGAGCGGGGCTCCTACAATGAGCAGTTCTTC.

The chain joins TRBV7-3 to TRBJ2-3; 8 positions agree with TRBD1. CDR1 and CDR2 (germline): SGHTA, FQGTGA. CDR3 length: 16 residues. Trimming took 0 bases from V and 5 from J; bases not matched to a gene: 7. The CDR3 nucleotides read TGTGCCAGCAGCTTAACAGCAGGGGGCAGTTTAGATACGCAGTATTTT. It specifies CASSLTAGGSLDTQYF.

The V gene is TRBV2, the J gene TRBJ2-1; D perhaps matches TRBD1 (6 bases). V lost 6 bases to trimming and J lost 5 bases, with 20 bases between them. CDR1 and CDR2 (germline): SNHLY, FYNNEI. This CDR3 has 16 amino acids. CDR3 in amino acids: CASRYLRQVGHNEQFF. The CDR3 DNA sequence: TGTGCCAGCAGGTACCTTAGACAGGTGGGACACAATGAGCAGTTCTTC.

This chain uses TRBV19 with TRBJ1-5; D is unclear. The germline CDR1 and CDR2 sequences are LNHDA and SQIVND (reference sequence). This CDR3 has 15 residues. V shed 5 bases and J shed 0 bases, with 11 bases lying between them. The CDR3 nucleotides are TGTGCCAGTAGTCCCCAGCGGGCTAGCAATCAGCCCCAGCATTTT. Protein: CASSPQRASNQPQHF.

The chain has TRBV11-2 and TRBJ2-7; 11 bases line up with TRBD2. The V gene end was trimmed by 5 bases and the J gene end by 2 bases; junction bases not matched to a gene: 8. The germline CDR1 and CDR2 sequences are SGHAT and FQNNGV. The CDR3 is made up of 16 amino acids. The CDR3 loop is CASSLKTGLAAYEQYF. The CDR3 bases are TGTGCCAGCAGCCTCAAGACGGGACTAGCGGCCTACGAGCAGTACTTC.

The chain uses TRBV19 and TRBJ2-5, with 9 bases matching TRBD2. Germline V lookup: CDR1 LNHDA, CDR2 SQIVND (reference sequence). This CDR3 is 15 amino acids long. V trimming: 3 bases; J trimming: 5 bases; junction bases outside the gene matches: 7. DNA for the CDR3: TGTGCCAGTAGTATTGCGGCTAGCGGGGAGGAGACCCAGTACTTC. The encoded protein is CASSIAASGEETQYF.

The rearrangement links TRBV2 to TRBJ2-1, with a possible D match to TRBD1 (5 bases). The length of the CDR3 is 13 residues. Trimming cost V 1 base and J 6 bases, with 7 bases left between them. From germline, CDR1 is SNHLY and CDR2 FYNNEI. The chain's CDR3 is CASSEGGGNEQFF. CDR3 sequence (DNA): TGTGCCAGCAGTGAAGGGGGCGGCAATGAGCAGTTCTTC.

The chain carries TRBV19 and TRBJ2-7, with a tentative D call TRBD2 (7 bases). The CDR3 consists of 13 residues. Germline loops: CDR1 LNHDA, CDR2 SQIVND (reference sequence). V lost 9 bases, J lost 4 bases, and 16 bases lay in between. CDR3: CASGGRRIYEQYF. CDR3 bases: TGTGCCAGCGGGGGGCGGCGGATTTACGAGCAGTACTTC.

This clone was observed a handful of times. An end of the junction does not agree with germline; a read error may underlie this. The chain carries TRBV28 and TRBJ2-7; 15 positions agree with TRBD2. Germline V gene sequence: CDR1 MDHEN, CDR2 SYDVKM. The CDR3 length is 17 residues. The CDR3 DNA reads as TGTGCCAGCAGTCCGGGACTAGCGGGAGGCCCGACCTACGCGCAGTACTTC. This translates into CASSPGLAGGPTYAQYF.

V usage is TRBV28 and J usage is TRBJ1-2; weak D call: TRBD1 (5 bases). The germline CDR1 and CDR2 sequences are MDHEN and SYDVKM. V was pared by 2 bases and J by 8 bases, with 18 bases between. This CDR3 is built from 15 residues. The CDR3 DNA sequence: TGTGCCAGCAGTTTACAATCAGGAGGGGCTCGGGGCTACACCTTC. Protein: CASSLQSGGARGYTF.

This clone was observed a few times. The V gene is TRBV6-2 or TRBV6-3, the J gene TRBJ2-6; D may be TRBD1 (5 bases). Germline-derived CDR1 and CDR2 are MNHEY and SVGEGT. The CDR3 has 16 amino acids. V lost 1 base, J lost 4 bases, and 11 bases lay in between. The CDR3 loop is CASSYFRAAGANVLTF. CDR3 DNA sequence: TGTGCCAGCAGTTACTTCAGGGCAGCAGGGGCCAACGTCCTGACTTTC.

This sequence joins TRBV7-9 and TRBJ2-5; TRBD2 aligns across 7 bases. CDR3 size: 16 residues. Trimming at V came to 5 bases and at J to 4 bases, leaving 13 bases not matched to a gene. Germline assignment: CDR1 SEHNR and CDR2 FQNEAQ (reference sequence). The CDR3 loop reads CASSPLSGARGETQYF. DNA of the CDR3: TGTGCCAGCAGCCCACTGAGCGGGGCGCGGGGAGAGACCCAGTACTTC.

The CDR3, as DNA: TGTGCCAGTAGTATCGGGGGACCTGGAAACACCATATATTTT. Its translation: CASSIGGPGNTIYF. The chain joins TRBV19 to TRBJ1-3; a weak D match, TRBD1 (5 bases). V shed 3 bases and J shed 2 bases, with 8 bases lying between them. Germline CDR1 and CDR2: LNHDA and SQIVND (reference sequence). The CDR3 totals 14 residues.

This rearrangement joins TRBV4-3 to TRBJ2-4, with 8 bases identical to TRBD1. The germline V gene encodes CDR1 LGHNA and CDR2 YSLEER. CDR3 length: 21 amino acids. The V gene end was trimmed by 3 bases and the J gene end by 0 bases; junction bases not matched to a gene: 19. This CDR3 is CASSHFLPGTGTDLAKNIQYF. The CDR3 DNA reads as TGCGCCAGCAGCCATTTCCTTCCCGGGACAGGAACGGACTTAGCCAAAAACATTCAGTACTTC.

J is TRBJ1-1 and V is TRBV4-1; no definite D call. There are 15 residues in the CDR3. CDR1 and CDR2 (germline): MGHRA, YSYEKL. V was cut by 4 bases and J by 3 bases, with 15 bases left in between. The CDR3 reads CASSRAPGGDTEAFF. The CDR3 DNA sequence: TGCGCCAGCAGCCGAGCCCCGGGCGGGGACACTGAAGCTTTCTTT.

The chain carries TRBV4-3 and TRBJ1-3; D unclear. The V gene lost 0 bases and the J gene lost 0 bases, with 12 bases spanning the gap. CDR1 and CDR2 from the germline V gene are LGHNA and YSLEER. The CDR3 totals 17 residues. The chain's CDR3 is CASSQDIRQFSGNTIYF. Written as DNA, the CDR3 is TGCGCCAGCAGCCAAGATATCAGGCAATTCTCTGGAAACACCATATATTTT.

The chain recombines TRBV6-4 with TRBJ2-1; 9 bases are shared with TRBD2. Germline V CDR1 and CDR2: MRHNA, SNTAGT. The CDR3 length is 15 residues. The junction had 9 bases not matched to a gene; V was cut back by 3 bases and J by 9 bases. CDR3 sequence reads: CASSEGGRVGAEQFF. The CDR3 DNA reads as TGTGCCAGCAGTGAAGGCGGGAGGGTCGGGGCTGAGCAGTTCTTC.

This chain uses TRBV5-1 with TRBJ1-1; the match to TRBD1 covers 8 bases. The V gene end was trimmed by 2 bases and the J gene end by 4 bases; junction bases not matched to a gene: 1. The germline CDR1 and CDR2 sequences are SGHRS and YFSETQ. The CDR3 sequence is 13 residues long. The CDR3 DNA reads as TGCGCCAGCAGCTTCGACAGGGGCACTGAAGCTTTCTTT. Translation: CASSFDRGTEAFF.